This entry features one TCR beta chain sequence. This clonotype showed up just a few times. The antigen this receptor binds is unknown. Per-nucleotide qualities are absent, and no much larger clonotype sits a single base away. Receptors were amplified or captured by RT-PCR. The sample was run on an Illumina HiSeq 2500. The public reads were quality trimmed at Q25 with fastp and then assembled into clones with MiXCR by TCRdb, keeping productive beta chains. For every CDR3 protein sequence, its rows merge into one entry that carries the most common genes and DNA. The sample table lists about 700,000 distinct CDR3 sequences, over 11% of them with a count of one. 6.5% to 8.5% of the sample rests with the top ten. Based on the germline V gene, the CDR1 and CDR2 sequences are SQVTM and ANQGSEA. The CDR3 starts with the cysteine, ends with the phenylalanine, and has 14 residues. CDR3 DNA only is kept here, 42 bases in frame from base 1. The junction shows trimming of 1 base on V and 0 bases on J, plus 8 bases between the germline ends.

This sample was included in a study of response to subunit inactivated influenza vaccine (dated by TCRdb to the late 2010s). About the full investigation: Deep quantitative T cell receptor repertoire profiling was used in the study to track responses to a trivalent subunit inactivated influenza vaccine. The investigation overall reported the following: The authors suggested that each seasonal influenza vaccination may recruit only a limited number of new T cells.

The specimen comprised PBMCs from blood, sampled 14 days before vaccination. This chain is built from TRBV29-1 and TRBJ2-3; the D gene is not confidently resolved. This TCR derives from a man in his fifties who received an inactivated influenza vaccine. Donor details come from another sample of the same person, matched by shared clones. The DNA reads as follows: TGCAGCGTTGAAGCAGGCCCCAGCACAGATACGCAGTATTTT. This translates into CSVEAGPSTDTQYF.